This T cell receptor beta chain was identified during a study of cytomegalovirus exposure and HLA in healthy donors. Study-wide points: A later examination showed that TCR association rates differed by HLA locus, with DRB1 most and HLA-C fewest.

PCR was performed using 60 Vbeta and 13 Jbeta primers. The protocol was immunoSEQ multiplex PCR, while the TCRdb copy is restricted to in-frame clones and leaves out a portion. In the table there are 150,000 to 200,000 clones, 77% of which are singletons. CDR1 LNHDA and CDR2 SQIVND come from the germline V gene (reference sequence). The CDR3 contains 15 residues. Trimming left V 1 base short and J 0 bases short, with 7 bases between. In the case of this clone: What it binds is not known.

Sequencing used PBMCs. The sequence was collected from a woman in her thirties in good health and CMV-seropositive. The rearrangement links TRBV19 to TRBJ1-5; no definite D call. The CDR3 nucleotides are TGTGCCAGTAGTATAGGGCACTATAGCAATCAGCCCCAGCATTTT. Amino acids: CASSIGHYSNQPQHF.